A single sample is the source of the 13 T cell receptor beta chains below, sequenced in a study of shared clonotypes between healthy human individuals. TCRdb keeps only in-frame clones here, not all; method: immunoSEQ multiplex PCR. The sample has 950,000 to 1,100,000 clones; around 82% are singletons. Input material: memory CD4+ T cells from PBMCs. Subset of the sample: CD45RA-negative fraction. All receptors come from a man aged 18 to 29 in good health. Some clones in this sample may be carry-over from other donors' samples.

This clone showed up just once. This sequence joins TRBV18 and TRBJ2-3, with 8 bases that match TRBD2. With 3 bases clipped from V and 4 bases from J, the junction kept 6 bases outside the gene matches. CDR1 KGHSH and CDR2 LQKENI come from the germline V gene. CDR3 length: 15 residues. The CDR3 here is CASSPDSGSPDTQYF. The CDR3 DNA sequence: TGTGCCAGCTCACCGGACAGCGGGAGTCCAGATACGCAGTATTTT.

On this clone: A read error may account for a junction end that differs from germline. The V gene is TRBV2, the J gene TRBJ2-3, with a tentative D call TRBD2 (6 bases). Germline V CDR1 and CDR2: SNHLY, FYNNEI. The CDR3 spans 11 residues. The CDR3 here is CASSPTRGDSF. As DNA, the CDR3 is TGTGCCAGCAGCCCAACCCGCGGGGATTCTTTT. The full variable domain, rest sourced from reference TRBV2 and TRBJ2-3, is EPEVTQTPSHQVTQMGQEVILRCVPISNHLYFYWYRQILGQKVEFLVSFYNNEISEKSEIFDDQFSVERPDGSNFTLKIRSTKLEDSAMYFCASSPTRGDSFGPGTRLTVL.

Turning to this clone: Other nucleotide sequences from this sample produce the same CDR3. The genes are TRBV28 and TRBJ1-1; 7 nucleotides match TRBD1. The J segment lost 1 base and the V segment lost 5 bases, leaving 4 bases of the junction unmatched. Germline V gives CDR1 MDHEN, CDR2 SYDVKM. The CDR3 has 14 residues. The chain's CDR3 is CASSSTGENTEAFF. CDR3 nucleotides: TGTGCCAGCAGTAGTACAGGGGAGAACACTGAAGCTTTCTTT.

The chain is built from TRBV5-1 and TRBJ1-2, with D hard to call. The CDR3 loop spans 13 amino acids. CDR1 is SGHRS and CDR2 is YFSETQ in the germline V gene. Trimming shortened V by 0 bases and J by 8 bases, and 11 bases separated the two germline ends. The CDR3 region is CASSLEDGRGYTF. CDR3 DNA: TGCGCCAGCAGCTTGGAAGATGGGAGGGGCTACACCTTC.

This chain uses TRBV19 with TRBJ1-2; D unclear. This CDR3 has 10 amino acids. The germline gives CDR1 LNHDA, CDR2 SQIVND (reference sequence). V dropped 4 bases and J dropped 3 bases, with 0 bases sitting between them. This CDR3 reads CASSNYGYTF. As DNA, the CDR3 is TGTGCCAGTAGTAACTATGGCTACACCTTC.

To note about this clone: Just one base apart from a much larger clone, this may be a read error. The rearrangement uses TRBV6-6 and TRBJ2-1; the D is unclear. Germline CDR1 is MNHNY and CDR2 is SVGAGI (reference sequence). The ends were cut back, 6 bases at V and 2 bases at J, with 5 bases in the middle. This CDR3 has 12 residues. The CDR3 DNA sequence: TGTGCCAGCAGCCCCCCCTACAATGAGCAGTTCTTC. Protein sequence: CASSPPYNEQFF.

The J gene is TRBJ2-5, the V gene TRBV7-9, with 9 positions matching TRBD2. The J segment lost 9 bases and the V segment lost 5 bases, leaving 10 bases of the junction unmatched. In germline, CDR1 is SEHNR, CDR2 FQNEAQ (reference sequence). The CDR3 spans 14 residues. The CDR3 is CASSPGTSLMAQYF. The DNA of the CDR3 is TGTGCCAGCAGCCCCGGGACTAGCTTGATGGCCCAGTACTTC.

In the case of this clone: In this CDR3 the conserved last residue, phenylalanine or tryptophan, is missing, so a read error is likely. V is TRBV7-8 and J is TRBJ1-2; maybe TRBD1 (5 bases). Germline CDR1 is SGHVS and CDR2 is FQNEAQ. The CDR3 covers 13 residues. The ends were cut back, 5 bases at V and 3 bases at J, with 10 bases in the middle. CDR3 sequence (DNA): TGTGCCAGCAGCCCGACAGAACACTATGGCTACACCCTC. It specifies CASSPTEHYGYTL.

CDR3 sequence: CASSKALRGSDVSYEQYF. The CDR3, as DNA: TGTGCCAGCAGCAAAGCGCTGCGGGGGTCAGATGTCAGCTACGAGCAGTACTTC. V is TRBV21-1 and J is TRBJ2-7; TRBD2 was called by the table and not checked on the DNA. TRBV21-1 is a pseudogene. This CDR3 has 18 amino acids.

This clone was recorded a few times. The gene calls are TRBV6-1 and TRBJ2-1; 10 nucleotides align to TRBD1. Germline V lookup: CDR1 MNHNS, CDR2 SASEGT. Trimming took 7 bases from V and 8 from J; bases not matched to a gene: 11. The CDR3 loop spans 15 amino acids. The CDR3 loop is CASTSGQGIGDEQFF. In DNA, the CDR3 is TGTGCCAGCACTTCGGGACAGGGGATTGGAGATGAGCAGTTCTTC.

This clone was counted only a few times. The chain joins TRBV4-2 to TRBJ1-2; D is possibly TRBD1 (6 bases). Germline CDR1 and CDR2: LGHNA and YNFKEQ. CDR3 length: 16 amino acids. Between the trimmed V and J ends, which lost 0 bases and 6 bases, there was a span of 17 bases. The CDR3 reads CASSQDREGRGDGYTF. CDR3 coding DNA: TGTGCCAGCAGCCAAGATCGCGAGGGCAGGGGTGATGGCTACACCTTC.

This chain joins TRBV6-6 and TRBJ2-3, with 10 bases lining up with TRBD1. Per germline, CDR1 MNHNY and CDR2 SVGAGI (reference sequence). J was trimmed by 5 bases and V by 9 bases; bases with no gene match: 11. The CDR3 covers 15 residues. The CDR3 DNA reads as TGTGCCAGTAGCGGTCGACAGGGGGCCGAAGATACGCAGTATTTT. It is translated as CASSGRQGAEDTQYF.

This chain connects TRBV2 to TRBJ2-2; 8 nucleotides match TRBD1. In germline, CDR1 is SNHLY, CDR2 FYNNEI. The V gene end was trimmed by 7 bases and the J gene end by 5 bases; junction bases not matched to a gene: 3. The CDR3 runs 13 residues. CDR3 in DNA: TGTGCCAGCAAGACAGGGGTAACCGGGGAGCTGTTTTTT. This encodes CASKTGVTGELFF.